This T cell receptor beta chain is from a study of cytomegalovirus exposure and HLA in healthy donors (dated by TCRdb to the late 2010s). For the study in its entirety: An earlier analysis of more than 550 of the donors reported over 250 Gb of sequence data and some 110 million unique TCR beta sequences obtained from 180 million or so T cells. An early release that covered about 600 HLA-typed donors contained around 300 gigabases of sequencing data and 65 million to 100 million unique TCR sequences. Among the 398 genotyped donors, under 90% belonged to the genetic ancestry cluster associated with self-reported Caucasian donors. The study aimed to test whether cataloging public T cell receptors could reveal signatures of past pathogen exposure. The study profiled the T cell repertoires of under 700 subjects by immunosequencing and related them to cytomegalovirus serostatus. Besides the first cohort of around 700 subjects, a separate validation cohort made up of over 100 different subjects was used. To predict cytomegalovirus infection status, the study combined high-throughput TCR immunosequencing, statistical association of individual TCRs with disease status, and machine learning. In a later analysis, previously published TCR beta repertoires from more than 500 donors were re-analyzed and high-resolution HLA genotyping was added so that TCR occurrence patterns could be studied. In the later analysis, no new phenotypic data were used to find candidate immune exposures; instead, reliance was placed on TCR beta sequences and their occurrence across donors. An earlier analysis of approximately 500 of the donors applied high-throughput TCR beta sequencing to assess whether each TCR beta V gene segment acted as functional or pseudogenic. Donor age, sex, ethnicity and CMV serostatus were compiled together with the repertoire data. Genome-wide SNP genotypes for about three fifths of the roughly 700 donors were used in a later genetic analysis, which treated that subset as a discovery cohort. All discovery cohort repertoires had been generated using a single sequencing platform. Both class I and class II loci were covered by HLA typing, at four-digit resolution. Typing coverage differed by locus: A, B, C, DRB1 and DQB1 were typed in roughly 620-630 donors, DQA1 in approximately 520, DPA1 in some 600, and DPB1 in 400 to 490. A few DR-DQ haplotypes were treated as single units for association and clustering because of strong linkage in the cohort. Among a few hundred genotyped donors of the cohort, an average of roughly 240,000 unique TCR beta nucleotide sequences were sequenced per donor, about a sixth of them non-productive.

Libraries were made using the immunoSEQ multiplex PCR assay. For the multiplex PCR, a mixture combining 60 forward primers for TCR Vbeta segments and 13 reverse primers for TCR Jbeta segments was used. The CDR3 region of rearranged TCR beta genes was amplified from genomic DNA by a multiplex PCR assay. Amplified TCR beta libraries were sequenced as 87-base-pair reads on the Illumina HiSeq System. As for the authors' bioinformatics: A later analysis counted about 80 million unique TCR beta chains across the 666 repertoires, and some 11 million of these chains were shared by at least two donors. Raw reads were error-corrected and collapsed into unique sequences with a nearest-neighbor algorithm that merged closely related sequences to remove PCR and sequencing errors. CDR3 sequences were aligned to IMGT reference sequences to assign V, D and J gene segments. For a sequence to be retained, a match of at least six nucleotides to both a V gene segment and a J gene segment was required. A rearrangement was called productive if the CDR3 had no stop codons and remained in frame with V and J, and every other rearrangement was called non-productive. Following IMGT convention, CDR3 was defined as the stretch from the second conserved V-encoded cysteine up to the conserved J-encoded phenylalanine. Sequences without an unambiguous match to a single V gene segment were excluded from the earlier analysis of several hundred of the donors. In an earlier analysis of 587 of the donors, a V segment was called functional when productive rearrangements were above 56.7%, and segregating when the standard deviation between donors exceeded 5%. To diagnose cytomegalovirus status from the catalog of TCR beta chain sequences, a statistical classification framework was built. In a later analysis, TCR nucleotide sequences were compared against IMGT/GENE-DB human TR gene sequences so that V and J genes could be assigned. In a later analysis, CDR3 sequences and most-parsimonious VDJ recombination scenarios were assigned using the TCRdist pipeline. In a later analysis, each TCR beta chain was defined by its CDR3 amino acid sequence together with its V-gene family, and reads without a unique V-gene family were excluded. In a later analysis, fewer than 650 highly shared, low-generation-probability nucleotide sequences were removed to address suspected cross-contamination and a sequencing artifact. A later analysis calculated a clonal expansion index for each public chain from normalized within-repertoire ranks of inferred template counts. In a later analysis, generation probabilities were computed with a VDJ recombination model fitted to out-of-frame rearrangements, and the resulting probabilities were checked against IGoR. In a later analysis, TCR-TCR, TCR-HLA and TCR-CMV co-occurrence was scored with hypergeometric tests, and a repertoire-size bias correction was applied to TCR pairs. To estimate false discovery rates, a later analysis permuted the HLA or CMV assignments 20 times. In a later analysis, co-occurring TCRs were grouped using DBSCAN, and TCRdist sequence similarity was added for clustering within HLA-allele-positive subsets. For co-occurrence clustering, repertoires with fewer than 30,000 or more than 120,000 public chains were excluded, along with five repertoires with anomalous nucleotide sharing. TCRdb's version of the immuneACCESS table is confined to in-frame rearrangements and falls short of the full clone set. An unresolved V gene accounts for under half of the shortfall where checked; the remainder is of unknown origin. Clonal size and the V and J genes are those of that table, whereas D and trimming came from the DNA. This sample lists about 95,000 clones; more than 60% were detected once. The ten largest clones take up about a tenth of the sample.

This clone was counted between two and nine times. Its antigen is not yet known. Per-base quality was not reported, and no clone a single base away is much larger than it. The cohort was made up of about 670 healthy bone marrow donors. Cohort members were all nominally healthy when sampled, although unrecorded immune exposures were likely present. The donor tested CMV seropositive, placing the donor among the 310 or so seropositive members of the cohort. Every donor gave a peripheral blood sample, and the peripheral blood mononuclear cells from that sample were used for TCR beta sequencing. Genomic DNA extraction from the blood cell samples was performed with the Qiagen DNeasy Blood Extraction Kit. From the germline V gene, CDR1 is ENHRY and CDR2 is SYGVKD. Germline trimming: 4 bases from V, 8 bases from J; junction bases outside gene matches: 5. Including cysteine and phenylalanine, the CDR3 has 14 amino acids. Only the CDR3 portion is preserved as DNA: 42 bases, with reading frame beginning at the first base.

What the work shows at the level of the full study, not this receptor alone: While some public TCRs were present in many individuals, most TCR sequences turned up only very rarely across donors. Roughly uniform sequencing depth across donors was assumed in presence/absence analyses, although this assumption may not hold. Only TCR beta chains were sequenced in this cohort, and the absence of alpha or paired-chain data limited detectable features. An earlier analysis of approximately 500 of the donors showed that most TCR beta V segments appeared in productive rearrangements either about 87% or about 30% of the time, which broadly matched IMGT annotations. Linkage disequilibrium might explain the correlated functional status among segregating V segments, but an unknown experimental factor could not be excluded. Some IMGT-functional V segments, including TRBV6-2 and TRBV6-3, could not be told apart with the 87-base-pair reads, so those segments were excluded. Compared with equally common non-associated chains, HLA-associated TCR beta chains in a later analysis were more clonally expanded and had lower generation probabilities. A few of the identified cytomegalovirus-associated TCR beta chains were confirmed in vitro to be specific for cytomegalovirus antigens. Most CMV-associated TCR beta chains appeared to be HLA-restricted in a later analysis, and the HLA associations seemed to be driven largely by CMV exposure. A cluster of highly shared sequence variants was judged likely to be a technical artifact of the sequencing pipeline. Because counts were too low, more than 15 rarely observed V segments, including chromosome 9 orphons, were excluded from the earlier analysis of under 650 of the donors. An association between a missense DCLRE1C variant and V-gene and J-gene trimming of TCR beta chains was found in a later genetic analysis and replicated in an independent cohort. Compared with the approximately 600-donor mean, donors in an Asian-associated ancestry cluster had fewer N-insertions in productive TCRs, according to a later genetic analysis. When HLA alleles, especially DR and DQ, strongly co-occurred, TCR associations were difficult to assign to individual alleles. The authors suggested that the approach could potentially be extended to other disease states and immunological phenotypes. A further reported finding was that TCR beta sequences accurately predicted the HLA-A and HLA-B alleles for most subjects in the first cohort. The classifier was reported to diagnose cytomegalovirus status with high specificity and sensitivity in both the original and validation cohorts. In a later analysis, TCR association rates were found to vary across HLA loci, with the most associated TCRs seen for DRB1 alleles and the fewest for HLA-C alleles. Because HLA typing was unavailable for some donors at each locus, only the typed subset was used in association tests. At a false discovery rate of 0.05, a later analysis linked 15,000 to 20,000 TCR beta sequences to specific HLA alleles. According to a later analysis, parvovirus B19, influenza, CMV and Epstein-Barr virus appeared linked to several top co-occurrence clusters. CMV serostatus was the only immune exposure information available for the cohort. In the study, around 160 TCR beta chains were listed as associated with cytomegalovirus.

The source material was PBMCs. This chain joins TRBV10-3 to TRBJ2-1, and 10 junction bases match TRBD1. The TCR comes from a man younger than 35 in good health and CMV-seropositive. The CDR3 amino acid sequence is: CAISVGQGWDEQFF. The DNA sequence follows: TGTGCCATCAGTGTGGGACAGGGGTGGGATGAGCAGTTCTTC.